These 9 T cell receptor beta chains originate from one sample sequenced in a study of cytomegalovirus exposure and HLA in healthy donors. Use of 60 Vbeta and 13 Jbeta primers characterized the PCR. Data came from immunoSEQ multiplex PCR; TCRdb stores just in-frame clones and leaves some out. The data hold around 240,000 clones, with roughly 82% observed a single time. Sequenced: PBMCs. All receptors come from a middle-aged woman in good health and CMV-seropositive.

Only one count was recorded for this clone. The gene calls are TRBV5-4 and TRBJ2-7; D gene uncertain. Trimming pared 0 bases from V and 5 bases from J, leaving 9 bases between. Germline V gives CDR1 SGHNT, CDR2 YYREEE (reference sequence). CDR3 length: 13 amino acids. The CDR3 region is CASSLVSGDEQYF. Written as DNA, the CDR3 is TGTGCCAGCAGCTTGGTGTCGGGTGACGAGCAGTACTTC. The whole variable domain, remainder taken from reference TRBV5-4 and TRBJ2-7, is ETGVTQSPTHLIKTRGQQVTLRCSSQSGHNTVSWYQQALGQGPQFIFQYYREEENGRGNFPPRFSGLQFPNYSSELNVNALELDDSALYLCASSLVSGDEQYFGPGTRLTVT.

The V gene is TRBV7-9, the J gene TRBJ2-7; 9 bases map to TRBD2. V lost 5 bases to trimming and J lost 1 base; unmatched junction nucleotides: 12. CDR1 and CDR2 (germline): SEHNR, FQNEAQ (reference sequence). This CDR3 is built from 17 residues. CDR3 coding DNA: TGTGCCAGCAGCCCGATGCCCTGGCGGGGGGGTTCCTACGAGCAGTACTTC. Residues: CASSPMPWRGGSYEQYF.

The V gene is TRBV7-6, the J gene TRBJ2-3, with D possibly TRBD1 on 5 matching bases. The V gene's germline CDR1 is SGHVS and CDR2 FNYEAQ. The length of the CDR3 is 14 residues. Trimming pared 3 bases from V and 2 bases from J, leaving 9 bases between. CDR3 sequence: CASSFRGLTDTQYF. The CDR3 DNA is TGTGCCAGCAGCTTTAGGGGTCTCACAGATACGCAGTATTTT.

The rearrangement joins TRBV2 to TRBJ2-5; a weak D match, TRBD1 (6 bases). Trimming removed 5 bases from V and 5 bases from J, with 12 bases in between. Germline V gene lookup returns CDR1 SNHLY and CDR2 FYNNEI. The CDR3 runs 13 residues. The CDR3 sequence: CASSRGTPETQYF. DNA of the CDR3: TGTGCCAGCAGTAGGGGGACGCCGGAGACCCAGTACTTC.

CDR3 DNA: TGTGCCAGCAGCTTAGAAGCGGGTTCTGGCTCCTACAATGAGCAGTTCTTC. Protein product: CASSLEAGSGSYNEQFF. The gene calls are TRBV7-2 and TRBJ2-1; TRBD2 is a possible D gene (6 bases). This CDR3 is built from 17 residues. The V and J ends lost 1 base and 0 bases respectively, with 13 bases between them. From germline, CDR1 is SGHTA and CDR2 FQGNSA.

The DNA for the CDR3 is TGTGCCAGCAGCTTAGTGTCGGTGAGACTAGCGGGTCCGGGGACCCAGTACTTC. As protein: CASSLVSVRLAGPGTQYF. V usage is TRBV7-2 and J usage is TRBJ2-5; 10 bases match TRBD2. This CDR3 comprises 18 residues. Trimming took 1 base from V and 7 from J; bases not matched to a gene: 15. CDR1 SGHTA and CDR2 FQGNSA come from the germline V gene. Complete variable domain (other parts from reference TRBV7-2 and TRBJ2-5): GAGVSQSPSNKVTEKGKDVELRCDPISGHTALYWYRQSLGQGLEFLIYFQGNSAPDKSGLPSDRFSAERTGGSVSTLTIQRTQQEDSAVYLCASSLVSVRLAGPGTQYFGPGTRLLVL.

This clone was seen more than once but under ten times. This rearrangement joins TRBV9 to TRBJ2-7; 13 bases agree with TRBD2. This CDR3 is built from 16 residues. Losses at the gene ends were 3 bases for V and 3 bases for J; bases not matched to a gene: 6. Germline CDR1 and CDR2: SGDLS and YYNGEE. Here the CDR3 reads CASSASGTSGIYEQYF. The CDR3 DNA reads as TGTGCCAGCAGCGCCTCCGGGACTAGCGGGATCTACGAGCAGTACTTC.

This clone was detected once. The DNA of the CDR3 is TGTGCCAGCAGCAGCTCCGGGGATTCCTACAATGAGCAGTTCTTC. Its translation is CASSSSGDSYNEQFF. This sequence joins TRBV9 and TRBJ2-1, with D maybe TRBD2 (5 bases). V was shortened by 4 bases and J by 1 base, with 12 bases between the two germline ends. From germline, CDR1 is SGDLS and CDR2 YYNGEE. CDR3 length: 15 amino acids.

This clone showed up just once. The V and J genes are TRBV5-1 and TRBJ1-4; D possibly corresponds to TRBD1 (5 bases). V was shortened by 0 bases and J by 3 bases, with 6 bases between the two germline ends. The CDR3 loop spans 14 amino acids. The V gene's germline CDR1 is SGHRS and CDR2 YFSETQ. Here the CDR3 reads CASSLEGANEKLFF. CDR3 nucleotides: TGCGCCAGCAGCTTGGAAGGGGCTAATGAAAAACTGTTTTTT.